These T cell receptor beta chains were read from a single sample in a study of T-cell reconstitution after alpha-beta-depleted transplantation in children. TCRdb re-called the PCR reads with MiXCR, one entry per CDR3 protein. The sample has 500,000 to 750,000 distinct CDR3 sequences; roughly 27% are singletons. The specimen comprised PBMCs, sampled before TCRalphabeta/CD19-depleted stem cell transplant. These receptors were collected from a boy younger than two with Wiskott-Aldrich syndrome, due to receive a stem cell transplant. Both conserved end residues are part of each CDR3. D genes are given only for firm matches. Clone size is stated in some rows and not others, as once, few, many or a class when expanded.

>TRBJ2-3|.|TRBV5-6|.
CASSLMSGYTQYF
TGTGCCAGCAGCTTGATGAGCGGGTATACGCAGTATTTT
>TRBJ2-7|once|TRBV12-3/TRBV12-4|TRBD1
CASSVSTGANEQYF
TGTGCCAGCAGTGTATCGACAGGGGCCAACGAGCAGTACTTC
>TRBJ2-7|.|TRBV28|.
CASKSRPSSYEQYF
TGTGCCAGCAAAAGCCGTCCTAGCTCCTACGAGCAGTACTTC
>TRBJ2-6|.|TRBV10-3|.
CAIRDSGANVLTF
TGTGCCATCAGGGACTCTGGGGCCAACGTCCTGACTTTC
>TRBJ2-3|.|TRBV27|.
CASSPNPRADTQYF
TGTGCCAGCAGTCCCAACCCTAGAGCAGATACGCAGTATTTT
>TRBJ2-3|few|TRBV5-1|TRBD2
CAISLGPSGFRTDTQYF
TGCGCCATCAGCTTGGGACCTAGCGGGTTCCGCACAGATACGCAGTATTTT
>TRBJ2-2|.|TRBV25-1|.
CASSELRGWELFF
TGTGCCAGCAGTGAACTCAGGGGCTGGGAGCTGTTTTTT
>TRBJ2-7|many|TRBV5-1|.
CASSLTGSYEQYF
TGTGCCAGCAGTTTAACAGGGTCCTACGAGCAGTACTTC
>TRBJ1-3|few|TRBV20-1|TRBD1
CSARSGGIGGNTIYF
TGCAGTGCTAGATCAGGGGGCATAGGTGGAAACACCATATATTTT
>TRBJ2-2|.|TRBV30|.
CAWSGRTPMGQTGELFF
TGTGCCTGGAGTGGGCGTACCCCGATGGGGCAAACCGGGGAGCTGTTTTTT
>TRBJ1-5|few|TRBV7-2|.
CASSLGGMGNQPQHF
TGTGCCAGCAGCTTAGGGGGTATGGGCAATCAGCCCCAGCATTTT
>TRBJ2-5|few|TRBV18|TRBD1
CASSPGQDPYF
TGTGCCAGCTCTCCTGGACAGGATCCGTACTTC
>TRBJ1-2|few|TRBV7-9|.
CASSLVGSESGYTF
TGTGCCAGCAGCTTAGTAGGGAGTGAAAGTGGCTACACCTTC
>TRBJ2-7|few|TRBV3-1|.
CASSHRGLTYEQYF
TGTGCCAGCAGCCACCGGGGCTTGACCTACGAGCAGTACTTC
>TRBJ2-5|.|TRBV28|TRBD2
CASSFPGTSGSETQYF
TGTGCCAGCTCTTTCCCCGGGACTAGCGGGAGTGAGACCCAGTACTTC
>TRBJ2-2|.|TRBV5-1|TRBD1
CASVRDRLYTGELFF
TGCGCCAGTGTTCGGGACAGGCTTTACACCGGGGAGCTGTTTTTT
>TRBJ2-2|.|TRBV12-3/TRBV12-4|.
CATGTSNTGELFF
TGTGCCACAGGAACATCGAACACCGGGGAGCTGTTTTTT
>TRBJ2-7|.|TRBV5-1|.
CASSLPTGAYDSYEQYF
TGCGCCAGCAGCTTGCCCACTGGGGCCTACGACTCCTACGAGCAGTACTTC
>TRBJ2-3|few|TRBV5-1|.
CASSWFGDTQYF
TGCGCCAGCAGCTGGTTCGGGGACACGCAGTATTTT
>TRBJ2-1|.|TRBV5-1|.
CASSFAGDNEQFF
TGCGCCAGCAGCTTTGCCGGGGACAATGAGCAGTTCTTC
>TRBJ2-7|.|TRBV20-1|.
CSATPRLAYEQYF
TGCAGTGCTACGCCCAGGCTCGCCTACGAGCAGTACTTC
>TRBJ2-7|.|TRBV28|.
CASRRSPAAAYEQYF
TGTGCCAGCAGGCGTTCCCCCGCGGCGGCGTACGAGCAGTACTTC
>TRBJ2-1|few|TRBV27|TRBD2
CASSLLGLAGGVNNEQFF
TGTGCCAGCAGTTTACTCGGCCTAGCGGGAGGAGTCAACAATGAGCAGTTCTTC
>TRBJ1-5|.|TRBV12-3/TRBV12-4|TRBD1
CASSPGTGGIDSNQPQHF
TGTGCCAGCAGTCCCGGGACAGGGGGGATTGATAGCAATCAGCCCCAGCATTTT
>TRBJ2-7|many|TRBV29-1|.
CSAESGGEQYF
TGCAGCGCCGAAAGTGGGGGCGAGCAGTACTTC
>TRBJ2-4|few|TRBV29-1|TRBD2
CSVAGVVQNIQYF
TGCAGCGTGGCGGGGGTTGTCCAAAACATTCAGTACTTC
>TRBJ2-2|.|TRBV5-1|TRBD2
CASSVKGGPVTGELFF
TGCGCCAGCAGCGTAAAGGGAGGGCCGGTCACCGGGGAGCTGTTTTTT
>TRBJ2-2|.|TRBV5-1|TRBD2
CASSPRLAELTGELFF
TGCGCCAGCAGCCCAAGACTAGCGGAACTCACCGGGGAGCTGTTTTTT
>TRBJ2-5|.|TRBV5-1|TRBD2
CASSYGLAGLQETQYF
TGCGCCAGCAGCTACGGACTAGCGGGGTTACAAGAGACCCAGTACTTC
>TRBJ1-1|.|TRBV12-3/TRBV12-4|.
CASSLWGFRGTEAFF
TGTGCCAGCAGTTTGTGGGGCTTCAGAGGTACTGAAGCTTTCTTT
>TRBJ2-1|few|TRBV9|TRBD2
CASSVGASGGNEQFF
TGTGCCAGCAGCGTAGGTGCTAGCGGGGGGAATGAGCAGTTCTTC
>TRBJ2-3|.|TRBV19|.
CASSINGRMDTQYF
TGTGCCAGTAGTATCAACGGGAGAATGGATACGCAGTATTTT
>TRBJ1-3|few|TRBV6-1|.
CASGIGQNSGNTIYF
TGTGCCAGCGGTATAGGACAGAACTCTGGAAACACCATATATTTT
>TRBJ2-3|few|TRBV29-1|TRBD2
CSATSGTDTQYF
TGCAGCGCGACTAGCGGTACAGATACGCAGTATTTT
>TRBJ2-5|.|TRBV27|.
CASSLSRTAQETQYF
TGTGCCAGCAGTTTATCCCGGACAGCGCAAGAGACCCAGTACTTC
>TRBJ2-7|.|TRBV7-9|.
CASSLERQGSYEQYF
TGTGCCAGCAGCTTAGAGCGGCAGGGGTCCTACGAGCAGTACTTC
>TRBJ2-1|many|TRBV5-1|.
CASSLGASSHNEQFF
TGCGCCAGCAGCTTGGGGGCGAGTTCCCACAATGAGCAGTTCTTC
>TRBJ2-1|.|TRBV11-2|TRBD1
CASRSSPRTGAGNEQFF
TGTGCCAGCAGATCAAGCCCGCGGACAGGGGCGGGCAATGAGCAGTTCTTC
>TRBJ1-4|.|TRBV29-1|TRBD1
CSVEAGGQVSF
TGCAGCGTTGAAGCGGGGGGACAGGTCTCATTT
>TRBJ2-5|.|TRBV5-5|.
CASSDGHRRQETQYF
TGTGCCAGCAGCGACGGGCACAGGCGCCAAGAGACCCAGTACTTC
>TRBJ2-3|few|TRBV6-2/TRBV6-3|.
CASSYVREHRVTQYF
TGTGCCAGCAGTTACGTGAGAGAGCACAGAGTTACGCAGTATTTT
>TRBJ2-1|many|TRBV5-1|TRBD2
CASSLGTSGTYNEQFF
TGCGCCAGCAGCTTGGGGACTAGCGGGACCTACAATGAGCAGTTCTTC
>TRBJ1-2|.|TRBV10-2|.
CASSEPSGGGYTF
TGCGCCAGCAGTGAGCCCTCCGGGGGTGGCTACACCTTC